These 14 T cell receptor beta chains share one sample of origin, sequenced in a study of radiation and T cells in renal cell carcinoma. Time point: blood 4 weeks post-SBRT, at nephrectomy. The sample's treatment: 15 Gy SBRT to primary tumor, nephrectomy 4 weeks later. Sequencing used immunoSEQ multiplex PCR; TCRdb keeps in-frame clones, though not all of them. The sample lists approximately 150,000 clones, approximately 86% seen once, with around a sixth in the top ten. The material sequenced was blood, taken from a patient whose treatment included radiotherapy and nephrectomy. The receptors derive from a woman between 50 and 59 years old with renal cell carcinoma.

The CDR3 loop reads CAWSNRGALREQYF. CDR3 DNA: TGTGCCTGGAGTAATAGGGGGGCCCTTCGCGAGCAGTACTTC. V is TRBV30 and J is TRBJ2-7, with D perhaps assigned TRBD1 or TRBD2 (6 bases each). Germline V gives CDR1 GTSNPN, CDR2 SVGIG (reference sequence). This CDR3 is built from 14 residues. Trimming pared 2 bases from V and 6 bases from J, leaving 17 bases between.

The chain joins TRBV10-3 to TRBJ1-5; possibly TRBD1 for D (5 bases). The germline V gene has CDR1 ENHRY and CDR2 SYGVKD. V lost 5 bases and J lost 0, with 11 bases in between. The CDR3 covers 15 residues. Here the CDR3 reads CAISTGRHSNQPQHF. The CDR3 DNA follows: TGTGCCATCAGTACGGGACGTCATAGCAATCAGCCCCAGCATTTT.

This clone was recorded only once. The chain links TRBV7-2 to TRBJ1-2; the D gene is possibly TRBD1 (5 bases). The CDR3 is 12 residues long. The germline V gene encodes CDR1 SGHTA and CDR2 FQGNSA. V was cut by 3 bases and J by 10 bases, with 12 bases left in between. CDR3 sequence: CASSLGLDAYTF. The CDR3 DNA reads as TGTGCCAGCAGCTTGGGGCTAGACGCCTACACCTTC.

This clone is a singleton in its sample. V usage is TRBV6-5 and J usage is TRBJ1-4; 8 bases map to TRBD1. The length of the CDR3 is 14 residues. CDR1 is MNHEY and CDR2 is SVGAGI in the germline V gene. With V trimmed by 6 bases and J by 7 bases, 7 bases remained unmatched. As DNA, the CDR3 is TGTGCCAGCAGGCCAGGGGGCGCGGGTGAAAAACTGTTTTTT. As protein: CASRPGGAGEKLFF.

The chain couples TRBV5-4 to TRBJ1-1, with TRBD1 matching over 7 bases. With V trimmed by 5 bases and J by 0 bases, 7 bases remained unmatched. Germline V CDR1 and CDR2: SGHNT, YYREEE (reference sequence). There are 15 residues in the CDR3. For the CDR3, the DNA is TGTGCCAGCAGTGTACCGGGACAGATGAACACTGAAGCTTTCTTT. It encodes CASSVPGQMNTEAFF.

V is TRBV15 and J is TRBJ1-5, with D hard to call. The germline V gene has CDR1 LNHNV and CDR2 YYDKDF (reference sequence). V was shortened by 0 bases and J by 9 bases, with 15 bases between the two germline ends. This CDR3 has 15 residues. The CDR3 DNA sequence: TGTGCCACCAGCAGAGATCCCCAGGAGGGATCGCCCCAGCATTTT. Amino acid sequence: CATSRDPQEGSPQHF.

V and J are TRBV7-2 and TRBJ2-3; tentative D call: TRBD2 (5 bases). Trimming cost V 5 bases and J 4 bases, with 16 bases left between them. The CDR3 is 15 residues long. Germline CDR1 SGHTA, CDR2 FQGNSA. The CDR3 sequence: CASSPVGGASDTQYF. The CDR3 DNA follows: TGTGCCAGCAGCCCCGTTGGAGGAGCGTCAGATACGCAGTATTTT.

The J gene is TRBJ1-6, the V gene TRBV9; D remains unclear. Trimming pared 0 bases from V and 7 bases from J, leaving 14 bases between. Per the germline V gene, CDR1 is SGDLS and CDR2 is YYNGEE. The CDR3 has 16 amino acids. The CDR3 sequence is CASSVAPSPGNSPLHF. The CDR3 DNA reads TGTGCCAGCAGCGTAGCCCCCTCCCCGGGAAATTCACCCCTCCACTTT.

The CDR3 sequence is CASSNQASGLYASTDTQYF. The DNA of the CDR3 is TGTGCCAGCAGCAATCAGGCTAGCGGGCTCTACGCTAGCACAGATACGCAGTATTTT. The J gene is TRBJ2-3, the V gene TRBV5-5; 8 bases fit TRBD2. V lost 4 bases to trimming and J lost 0 bases; unmatched junction nucleotides: 16. The CDR3 extends over 19 amino acids. CDR1 SGHKS and CDR2 YYEKEE come from the germline V gene (reference sequence).

V gene TRBV27 combines with J gene TRBJ1-2; maybe TRBD1 (5 bases). V was pared by 2 bases and J by 5 bases, with 12 bases between. Germline V gene lookup returns CDR1 MNHEY and CDR2 SMNVEV (reference sequence). CDR3 size: 14 residues. The CDR3, as DNA: TGTGCCAGCAGTTTAAGGCAGGGCGGGTATGGCTACACCTTC. The encoded protein is CASSLRQGGYGYTF.

The chain has TRBV27 and TRBJ2-2; D is tentatively TRBD1 or TRBD2 (5 bases each). Germline CDR1 MNHEY, CDR2 SMNVEV (reference sequence). This CDR3 is 18 amino acids long. V dropped 5 bases and J dropped 0 bases, with 19 bases sitting between them. The CDR3 loop reads CASSPRGPVYTNTGELFF. CDR3 nucleotide sequence: TGTGCCAGCAGTCCCCGGGGCCCGGTCTATACGAACACCGGGGAGCTGTTTTTT.

The V gene is TRBV28, the J gene TRBJ2-4; no definite D call. Trimming took off 3 bases at V and 0 bases at J, with 15 bases between the two ends. The CDR3 contains 17 residues. Germline loops: CDR1 MDHEN, CDR2 SYDVKM. This CDR3 is CASSFIQQSLAKNIQYF. CDR3 DNA: TGTGCCAGCAGTTTTATTCAACAGTCCCTAGCCAAAAACATTCAGTACTTC.

The chain uses TRBV11-2 and TRBJ2-2, with D unresolved. Germline V gene sequence: CDR1 SGHAT, CDR2 FQNNGV. The CDR3 has 13 amino acids. Trimming removed 8 bases at V and 4 bases at J, with 11 bases between. The CDR3 reads CASRGPGTGELFF. The DNA of the CDR3 is TGTGCCAGCCGTGGGCCGGGCACCGGGGAGCTGTTTTTT. The whole variable domain, remainder taken from reference TRBV11-2 and TRBJ2-2, is EAGVAQSPRYKIIEKRQSVAFWCNPISGHATLYWYQQILGQGPKLLIQFQNNGVVDDSQLPKDRFSAERLKGVDSTLKIQPAKLEDSAVYLCASRGPGTGELFFGEGSRLTVL.

The rearrangement joins TRBV28 to TRBJ2-7; tentatively, D is TRBD1 (7 bases). Germline V gene sequence: CDR1 MDHEN, CDR2 SYDVKM. This CDR3 region has 15 residues. V gave up 8 bases and J gave up 3 bases, with 20 bases separating them. The chain's CDR3 is CASGTRGAPRYEQYF. In DNA form, the CDR3 reads TGTGCCAGCGGAACCAGGGGGGCACCCCGCTACGAGCAGTACTTC.